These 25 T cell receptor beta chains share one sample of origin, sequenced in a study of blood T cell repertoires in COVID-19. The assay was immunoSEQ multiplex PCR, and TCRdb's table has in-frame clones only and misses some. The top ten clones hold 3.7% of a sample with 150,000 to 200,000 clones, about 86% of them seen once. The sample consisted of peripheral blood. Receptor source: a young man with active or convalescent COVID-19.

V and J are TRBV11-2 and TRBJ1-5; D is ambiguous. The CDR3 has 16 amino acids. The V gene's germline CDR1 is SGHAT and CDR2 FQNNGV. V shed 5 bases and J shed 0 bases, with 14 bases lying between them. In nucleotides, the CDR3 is TGTGCCAGCAGCCCCGTCTTGAGTTATAGCAATCAGCCCCAGCATTTT. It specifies CASSPVLSYSNQPQHF.

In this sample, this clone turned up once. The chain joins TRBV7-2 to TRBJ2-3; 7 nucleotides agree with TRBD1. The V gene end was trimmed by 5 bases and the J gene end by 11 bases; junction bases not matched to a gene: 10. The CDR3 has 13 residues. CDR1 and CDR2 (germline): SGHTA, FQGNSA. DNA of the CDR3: TGTGCCAGCAGCGGCGAAGACAGGGTCAGGCAGTATTTT. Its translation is CASSGEDRVRQYF.

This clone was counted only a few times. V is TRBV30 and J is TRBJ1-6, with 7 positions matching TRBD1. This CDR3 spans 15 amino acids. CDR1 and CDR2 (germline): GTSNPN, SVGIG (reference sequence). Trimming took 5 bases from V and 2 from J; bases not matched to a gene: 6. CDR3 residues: CAWEQGSPYNSPLHF. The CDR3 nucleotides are TGTGCCTGGGAACAGGGGTCCCCCTATAATTCACCCCTCCACTTT.

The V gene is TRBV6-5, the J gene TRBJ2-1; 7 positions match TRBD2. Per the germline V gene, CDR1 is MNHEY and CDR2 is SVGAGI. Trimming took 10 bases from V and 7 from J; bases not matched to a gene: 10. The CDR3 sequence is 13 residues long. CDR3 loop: CATLVAGLNEQFF. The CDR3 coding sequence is TGTGCCACCCTGGTAGCGGGTTTAAATGAGCAGTTCTTC.

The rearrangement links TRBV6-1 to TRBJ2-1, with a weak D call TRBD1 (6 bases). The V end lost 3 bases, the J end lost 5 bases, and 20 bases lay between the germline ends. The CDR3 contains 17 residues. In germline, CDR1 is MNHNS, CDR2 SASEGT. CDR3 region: CASSEGRGKMNDNEQFF. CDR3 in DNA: TGTGCCAGCAGTGAGGGTAGGGGGAAAATGAATGACAATGAGCAGTTCTTC.

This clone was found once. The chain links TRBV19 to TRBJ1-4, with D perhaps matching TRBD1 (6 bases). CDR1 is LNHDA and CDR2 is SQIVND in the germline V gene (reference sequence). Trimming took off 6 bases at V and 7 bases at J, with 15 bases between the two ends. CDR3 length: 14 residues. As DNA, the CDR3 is TGTGCCAGTAGCGCAGGGGTCGTACGTGAAAAACTGTTTTTT. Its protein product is CASSAGVVREKLFF.

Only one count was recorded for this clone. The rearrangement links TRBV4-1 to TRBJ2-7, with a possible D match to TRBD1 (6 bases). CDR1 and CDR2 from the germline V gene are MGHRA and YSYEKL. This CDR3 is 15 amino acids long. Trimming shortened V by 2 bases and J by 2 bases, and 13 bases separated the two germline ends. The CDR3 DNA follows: TGCGCCAGCAGCCAAAAGCGACAGGCTACCTACGAGCAGTACTTC. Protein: CASSQKRQATYEQYF.

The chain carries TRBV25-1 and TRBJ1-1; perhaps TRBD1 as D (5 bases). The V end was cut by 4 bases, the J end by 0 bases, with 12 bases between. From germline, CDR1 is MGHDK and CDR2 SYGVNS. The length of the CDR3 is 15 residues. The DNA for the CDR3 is TGTGCCAGCAGTGTGGGGCTGGGGTTGAACACTGAAGCTTTCTTT. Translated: CASSVGLGLNTEAFF.

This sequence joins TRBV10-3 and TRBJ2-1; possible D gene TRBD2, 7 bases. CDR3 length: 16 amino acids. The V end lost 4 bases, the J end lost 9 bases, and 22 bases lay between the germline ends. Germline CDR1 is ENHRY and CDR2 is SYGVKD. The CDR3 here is CAISGKTGTTRGEQFF. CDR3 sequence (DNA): TGTGCCATCAGTGGCAAAACAGGGACTACAAGGGGTGAGCAGTTCTTC.

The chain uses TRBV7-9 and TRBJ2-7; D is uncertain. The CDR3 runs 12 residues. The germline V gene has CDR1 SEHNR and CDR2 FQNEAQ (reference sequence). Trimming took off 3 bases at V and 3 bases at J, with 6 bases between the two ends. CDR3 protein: CASSFNFYEQYF. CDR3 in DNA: TGTGCCAGCAGCTTTAATTTCTACGAGCAGTACTTC.

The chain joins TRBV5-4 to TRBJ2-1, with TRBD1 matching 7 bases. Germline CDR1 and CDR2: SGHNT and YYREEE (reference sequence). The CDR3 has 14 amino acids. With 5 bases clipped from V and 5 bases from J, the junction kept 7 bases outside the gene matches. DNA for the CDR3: TGTGCCAGCAGGCCGGGACAGAATAACAATGAGCAGTTCTTC. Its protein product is CASRPGQNNNEQFF.

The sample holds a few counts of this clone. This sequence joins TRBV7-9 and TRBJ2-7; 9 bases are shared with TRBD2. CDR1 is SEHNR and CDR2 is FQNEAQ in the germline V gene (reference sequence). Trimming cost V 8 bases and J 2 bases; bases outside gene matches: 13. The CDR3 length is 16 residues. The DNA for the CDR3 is TGTGCCAGCGCCCCACCTGGGACTAGCATAACCTACGAGCAGTACTTC. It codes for CASAPPGTSITYEQYF.

Written as DNA, the CDR3 is TGCAGTGCTAGTGTGGGACAGGGGTCCGAGCAGTACGTC. Translating it yields CSASVGQGSEQYV. The chain combines TRBV20-1 with TRBJ2-7, with 10 bases that match TRBD1. Germline V gene lookup returns CDR1 DFQATT and CDR2 SNEGSKA (reference sequence). The CDR3 spans 13 residues. V lost 3 bases to trimming and J lost 6 bases; unmatched junction nucleotides: 5.

DNA for the CDR3: TGTGCCAGCAGCTCACTATATCTCCGGGACAGCCAACCCATGAAACCGCGACTGAACACTGAAGCTTTCTTT. This translates into CASSSLYLRDSQPMKPRLNTEAFF. This chain joins TRBV7-1 and TRBJ1-1, with 7 positions matching TRBD1. TRBV7-1 falls under the ORF class, with uncertain function. Germline trimming cut 2 bases from V and 0 bases from J; bases unmatched to any gene: 30. The CDR3 has 24 residues.

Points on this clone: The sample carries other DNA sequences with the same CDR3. CDR3: CASSQVPYYEQYF. The DNA for the CDR3 is TGCGCCAGCAGCCAAGTTCCTTACTACGAGCAGTACTTC. V usage is TRBV4-3 and J usage is TRBJ2-7; D unresolved. Per the germline V gene, CDR1 is LGHNA and CDR2 is YSLEER. The CDR3 covers 13 residues. V was trimmed by 1 base and J by 3 bases, leaving 7 bases between them.

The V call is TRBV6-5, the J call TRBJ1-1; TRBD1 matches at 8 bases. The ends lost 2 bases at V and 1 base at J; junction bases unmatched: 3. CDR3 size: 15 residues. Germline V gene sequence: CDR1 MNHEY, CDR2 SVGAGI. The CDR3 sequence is CASSYGGTGNTEAFF. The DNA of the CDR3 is TGTGCCAGCAGTTACGGAGGGACAGGGAACACTGAAGCTTTCTTT.

The CDR3 reads CASSYQAGGTGELFF. The DNA for the CDR3 is TGTGCCAGCAGTTACCAGGCGGGTGGGACCGGGGAGCTGTTTTTT. This chain links TRBV6-5 with TRBJ2-2; perhaps TRBD2 as D (5 bases). Trimming took off 2 bases at V and 5 bases at J, with 12 bases between the two ends. CDR3 length: 15 residues. Germline V CDR1 and CDR2: MNHEY, SVGAGI.

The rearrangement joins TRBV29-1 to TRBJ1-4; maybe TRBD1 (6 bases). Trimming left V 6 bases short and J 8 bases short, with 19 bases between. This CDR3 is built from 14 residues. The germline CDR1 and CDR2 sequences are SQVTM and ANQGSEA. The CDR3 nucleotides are TGCAGCGTAAGGATGGGGGCACTACAAGAAAAACTGTTTTTT. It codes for CSVRMGALQEKLFF.

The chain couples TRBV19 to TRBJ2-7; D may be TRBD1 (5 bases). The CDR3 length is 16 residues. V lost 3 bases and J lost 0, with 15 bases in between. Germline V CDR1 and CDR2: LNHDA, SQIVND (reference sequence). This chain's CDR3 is CASSIRFRVSSYEQYF. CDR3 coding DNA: TGTGCCAGTAGTATCCGTTTCAGGGTTAGCTCCTACGAGCAGTACTTC.

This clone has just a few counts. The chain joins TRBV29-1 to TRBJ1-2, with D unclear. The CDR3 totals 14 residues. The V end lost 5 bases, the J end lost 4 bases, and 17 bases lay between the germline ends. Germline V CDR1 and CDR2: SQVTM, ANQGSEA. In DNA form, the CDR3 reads TGCAGCGTTCTAAGTCCCAGGCGGGTCTATGGCTACACCTTC. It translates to CSVLSPRRVYGYTF.

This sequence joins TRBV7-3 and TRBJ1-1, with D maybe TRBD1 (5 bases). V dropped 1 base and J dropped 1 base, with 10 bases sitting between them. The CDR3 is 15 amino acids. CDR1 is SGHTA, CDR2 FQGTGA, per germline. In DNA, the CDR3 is TGTGCCAGCAGCTTAATTAGACAGAAGAACACTGAAGCTTTCTTT. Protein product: CASSLIRQKNTEAFF. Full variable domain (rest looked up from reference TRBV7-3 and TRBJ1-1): GAGVSQTPSNKVTEKGKYVELRCDPISGHTALYWYRQSLGQGPEFLIYFQGTGAADDSGLPNDRFFAVRPEGSVSTLKIQRTERGDSAVYLCASSLIRQKNTEAFFGQGTRLTVV.

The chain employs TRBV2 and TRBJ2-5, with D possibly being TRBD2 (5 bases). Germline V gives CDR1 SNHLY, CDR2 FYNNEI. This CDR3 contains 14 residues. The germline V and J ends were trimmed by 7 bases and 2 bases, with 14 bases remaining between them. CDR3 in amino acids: CASKRTAQQETQYF. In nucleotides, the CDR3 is TGTGCCAGCAAGCGGACTGCCCAGCAAGAGACCCAGTACTTC. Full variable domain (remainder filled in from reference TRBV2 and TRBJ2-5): EPEVTQTPSHQVTQMGQEVILRCVPISNHLYFYWYRQILGQKVEFLVSFYNNEISEKSEIFDDQFSVERPDGSNFTLKIRSTKLEDSAMYFCASKRTAQQETQYFGPGTRLLVL.

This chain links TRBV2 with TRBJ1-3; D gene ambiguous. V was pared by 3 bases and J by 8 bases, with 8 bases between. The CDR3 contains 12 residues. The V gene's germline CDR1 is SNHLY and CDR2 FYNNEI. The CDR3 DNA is TGTGCCAGCAGTGATTTCGTAGACACCATATATTTT. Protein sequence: CASSDFVDTIYF.

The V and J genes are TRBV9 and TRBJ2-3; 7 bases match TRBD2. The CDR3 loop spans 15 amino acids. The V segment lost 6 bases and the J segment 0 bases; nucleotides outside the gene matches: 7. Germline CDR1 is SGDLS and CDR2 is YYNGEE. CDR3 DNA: TGTGCCAGCAATGCGGGGGTGGCTAGCACAGATACGCAGTATTTT. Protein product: CASNAGVASTDTQYF.

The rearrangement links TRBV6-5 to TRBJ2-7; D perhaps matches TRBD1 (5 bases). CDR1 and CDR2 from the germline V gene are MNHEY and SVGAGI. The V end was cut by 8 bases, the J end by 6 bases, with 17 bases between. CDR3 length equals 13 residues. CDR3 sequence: CASGSGFLSEQYV. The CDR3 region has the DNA TGTGCCAGCGGCTCAGGGTTTCTTTCCGAGCAGTACGTC.